This is a list of T cell receptor beta chains from one sample in a study of T cells in pancreatic ductal adenocarcinoma. Data came from immunoSEQ multiplex PCR; TCRdb stores just in-frame clones and leaves some out. The table lists approximately 97,000 clones, about 96% of them singletons. The sample consisted of PBMCs. The receptors were gathered from a human donor with pancreatic ductal adenocarcinoma. CDR3s include the opening cysteine and the closing phenylalanine or tryptophan. D genes are given only for firm matches. The size entry is marked missing in some rows and otherwise reads once, few, many or a size class.

TRBJ2-7 | TRBV4-1 | NA | TRBD2 | CASSQDSGRVYEQYF | TGCGCCAGCAGCCAAGACAGCGGGAGGGTTTACGAGCAGTACTTC
TRBJ1-3 | TRBV28 | NA | TRBD1 | CASRSTGSGNTIYF | TGTGCCAGCAGATCGACAGGGTCTGGAAACACCATATATTTT
TRBJ2-7 | TRBV6-1 | once | TRBD1 | CASRFWGQGTYEQYF | TGTGCCAGCCGATTTTGGGGACAGGGTACCTACGAGCAGTACTTC
TRBJ2-7 | TRBV6-5 | NA | NA | CASSYSVHSSYEQYF | TGTGCCAGCAGTTACTCGGTCCATAGCTCCTACGAGCAGTACTTC
TRBJ1-4 | TRBV7-9 | NA | TRBD1 | CASSLDRGREKLFF | TGTGCCAGCAGCTTGGACAGGGGACGGGAAAAACTGTTTTTT
TRBJ2-5 | TRBV29-1 | NA | TRBD1 | CSVDGDRGGVGETQYF | TGCAGCGTTGACGGGGACAGGGGAGGGGTTGGAGAGACCCAGTACTTC
TRBJ1-2 | TRBV28 | NA | NA | CASSRYGYTF | TGTGCCAGCAGTCGCTATGGCTACACCTTC
TRBJ1-5 | TRBV5-1 | NA | TRBD1 | CASSPGTGVQPQHF | TGCGCCAGCAGCCCTGGGACAGGGGTTCAGCCCCAGCATTTT
TRBJ2-7 | TRBV10-3 | NA | NA | CAISQTGFAYEQYF | TGTGCCATCAGCCAAACGGGGTTCGCCTACGAGCAGTACTTC
TRBJ2-1 | TRBV9 | NA | NA | CASSVAGLGNEQFF | TGTGCCAGCAGCGTAGCGGGATTGGGGAATGAGCAGTTCTTC
TRBJ2-1 | TRBV6-5 | NA | TRBD1 | CASSNRQGRNNEQFF | TGTGCCAGCAGTAATCGACAGGGTCGGAACAATGAGCAGTTCTTC
TRBJ2-7 | TRBV9 | NA | TRBD1 | CASSVHTGGLGYEQYF | TGTGCCAGCAGCGTTCACACAGGGGGCCTGGGTTACGAGCAGTACTTC
TRBJ2-3 | TRBV6-6 | NA | TRBD2 | CASIGTTSSTDTQYF | TGTGCCAGCATCGGGACTACCTCTAGCACAGATACGCAGTATTTT
TRBJ2-3 | TRBV7-2 | NA | NA | CASSLYTDTQYF | TGTGCCAGCAGCTTGTACACAGATACGCAGTATTTT
TRBJ2-7 | TRBV6-5 | NA | TRBD2 | CASRRTSGSHEQYF | TGTGCCAGCAGGCGGACTAGCGGGAGCCACGAGCAGTACTTC
TRBJ1-4 | TRBV2 | NA | TRBD1 | CASSGQGTTNEKLFF | TGTGCCAGCAGTGGACAGGGAACAACTAATGAAAAACTGTTTTTT
TRBJ2-7 | TRBV7-6 | NA | NA | CASSLARADHEQYF | TGTGCCAGCAGCTTAGCCAGGGCAGATCACGAGCAGTACTTC
TRBJ1-2 | TRBV4-2 | NA | NA | CASSQDRSGYRGYTF | TGTGCCAGCAGCCAAGATAGGTCGGGTTATCGTGGCTACACCTTC
TRBJ2-1 | TRBV14 | NA | TRBD2 | CASSQLAGGNEQFF | TGTGCCAGCAGCCAACTAGCGGGAGGGAATGAGCAGTTCTTC
TRBJ2-3 | TRBV6-6 | few | NA | CASSSQNTDTQYF | TGTGCCAGCAGTTCCCAGAACACAGATACGCAGTATTTT
TRBJ2-2 | TRBV2 | NA | TRBD1 | CASSQTGLLNTGELFF | TGTGCCAGCAGCCAGACAGGGCTCCTGAACACCGGGGAGCTGTTTTTT
TRBJ2-5 | TRBV10-1 | NA | NA | CASPRVRVGETQYF | TGCGCCAGTCCCCGTGTGAGGGTCGGAGAGACCCAGTACTTC
TRBJ2-3 | TRBV6-5 | NA | TRBD1 | CASSLDRGSDTQYF | TGTGCCAGCAGTTTGGACAGGGGTTCAGATACGCAGTATTTT
TRBJ2-3 | TRBV30 | NA | NA | CAWMQGGDTQYF | TGTGCCTGGATGCAGGGGGGAGATACGCAGTATTTT
TRBJ2-6 | TRBV9 | NA | TRBD1 | CASSDSTGRGPGANVLTF | TGTGCCAGCAGCGATTCGACAGGGCGAGGCCCTGGGGCCAACGTCCTGACTTTC
TRBJ1-1 | TRBV2 | NA | NA | CASSRRTVLNTEAFF | TGTGCCAGCAGTCGACGGACAGTCTTGAACACTGAAGCTTTCTTT
TRBJ1-5 | TRBV7-2 | NA | NA | CASSLGAQPQHF | TGTGCCAGCAGCTTAGGGGCCCAGCCCCAGCATTTT
TRBJ2-2 | TRBV5-1 | once | NA | CASSSSSFPNTGELFF | TGCGCCAGCAGCTCGTCTAGTTTCCCGAACACCGGGGAGCTGTTTTTT
TRBJ2-7 | TRBV6-5 | NA | TRBD1 | CASSTDRDRKQYF | TGTGCCAGCAGTACGGACAGGGACCGAAAGCAGTACTTC
TRBJ2-2 | TRBV15 | NA | NA | CATSRTGNTGELFF | TGTGCCACCAGCAGAACAGGGAACACCGGGGAGCTGTTTTTT
TRBJ2-7 | TRBV28 | NA | TRBD2 | CASISSGGEAVEQYF | TGTGCCAGCATATCTTCGGGGGGAGAGGCGGTCGAGCAGTACTTC
TRBJ1-2 | TRBV6-5 | NA | NA | CASSYAQGGYGYTF | TGTGCCAGCAGTTACGCGCAGGGAGGCTATGGCTACACCTTC
TRBJ2-2 | TRBV7-2 | NA | NA | CASSLQGGSNTGELFF | TGTGCCAGCAGCTTACAGGGGGGTTCGAACACCGGGGAGCTGTTTTTT
TRBJ1-5 | TRBV7-2 | NA | NA | CASSTGGGYQPQHF | TGTGCCAGCAGCACAGGCGGGGGGTATCAGCCCCAGCATTTT
TRBJ1-2 | TRBV5-3 | NA | TRBD1 | CARSWDHRTGHGYTF | TGTGCCAGAAGCTGGGACCACCGGACAGGGCATGGCTACACCTTC
TRBJ2-5 | TRBV5-1 | NA | TRBD1 | CASSFNRGEEETQYF | TGCGCCAGCAGTTTCAACAGGGGAGAGGAGGAGACCCAGTACTTC
TRBJ1-2 | TRBV6-5 | NA | TRBD1 | CASRTGLYGYTF | TGTGCCAGCAGGACAGGGTTGTATGGCTACACCTTC
TRBJ2-5 | TRBV7-2 | NA | NA | CASSSWGGKETQYF | TGTGCCAGCAGCTCGTGGGGGGGCAAGGAGACCCAGTACTTC
TRBJ1-1 | TRBV11-1 | few | NA | CASSLNRETEAFF | TGTGCCAGCAGCTTAAACAGGGAGACTGAAGCTTTCTTT
TRBJ2-1 | TRBV28 | NA | TRBD2 | CASSLYSSGKFF | TGTGCCAGCAGTTTATATTCTAGCGGGAAGTTCTTC
TRBJ2-7 | TRBV18 | NA | TRBD1 | CASSPETGGLEQYF | TGTGCCAGCTCACCCGAGACAGGGGGCCTCGAGCAGTACTTC
TRBJ2-1 | TRBV7-2 | once | NA | CASSFPGSGNEQFF | TGTGCCAGCAGCTTCCCAGGGTCCGGCAATGAGCAGTTCTTC
TRBJ1-5 | TRBV27 | NA | NA | CASSFSGANQPQHF | TGTGCCAGCAGTTTTTCAGGGGCTAATCAGCCCCAGCATTTT
TRBJ1-5 | TRBV4-1 | few | NA | CASSQGLVTGLNQPQHF | TGCGCCAGCAGCCAAGGCTTGGTAACAGGGCTGAATCAGCCCCAGCATTTT
TRBJ2-7 | TRBV5-1 | NA | TRBD1 | CASSLGDRGNEQYF | TGCGCCAGCAGCTTGGGGGACAGGGGCAACGAGCAGTACTTC
TRBJ2-1 | TRBV7-2 | NA | NA | CASSLGGEQFF | TGTGCCAGCAGCTTAGGAGGTGAGCAGTTCTTC
TRBJ1-5 | TRBV6-5 | NA | NA | CASSPNGPSNQPQHF | TGTGCCAGCAGCCCTAATGGGCCTAGCAATCAGCCCCAGCATTTT
TRBJ2-3 | TRBV7-3 | NA | NA | CASSLTEVEKITDTQYF | TGTGCCAGCAGCTTAACGGAGGTTGAGAAGATCACAGATACGCAGTATTTT
TRBJ2-5 | TRBV7-6 | once | TRBD2 | CASSSWTSGTHF | TGTGCCAGCAGCTCCTGGACTAGCGGGACACACTTC
TRBJ1-2 | TRBV6-6 | NA | NA | CASRDGQPGRYGYTF | TGTGCCAGCAGGGACGGACAGCCTGGGCGTTATGGCTACACCTTC
TRBJ2-5 | TRBV29-1 | NA | NA | CSVENHPQETQYF | TGCAGCGTTGAAAACCACCCACAGGAGACCCAGTACTTC
TRBJ1-2 | TRBV28 | NA | NA | CASSRPIPGYGYTF | TGTGCCAGCAGTCGCCCCATCCCAGGTTATGGCTACACCTTC
TRBJ2-5 | TRBV7-6 | NA | TRBD1 | CASSQPRDRGRQRETQYF | TGTGCCAGCAGCCAACCGAGGGACAGGGGGCGCCAACGGGAGACCCAGTACTTC
TRBJ2-1 | TRBV28 | NA | NA | CGPGNEQFF | TGTGGGCCAGGGAATGAGCAGTTCTTC
TRBJ1-1 | TRBV19 | NA | NA | CASSTGEYNTEAFF | TGTGCCAGTAGTACCGGGGAGTATAACACTGAAGCTTTCTTT
TRBJ2-7 | TRBV30 | NA | NA | CAWSVIGAQYF | TGTGCCTGGAGTGTAATAGGGGCGCAGTACTTC
TRBJ2-2 | TRBV23-1 | NA | NA | CASSPPGPRDTGELFF | TGCGCCAGCAGTCCCCCAGGGCCTAGGGACACCGGGGAGCTGTTTTTT
TRBJ2-2 | TRBV19 | NA | TRBD2 | CASSPGLAGGTGELFF | TGTGCCAGTAGTCCGGGACTAGCGGGAGGTACCGGGGAGCTGTTTTTT
TRBJ2-1 | TRBV7-7 | NA | NA | CASSLVTGSYNEQFF | TGTGCTAGCAGCTTAGTGACAGGATCCTACAATGAGCAGTTCTTC
TRBJ1-2 | TRBV7-2 | NA | NA | CASSSVGGGGSGYTF | TGTGCCAGCAGCTCAGTCGGGGGGGGAGGAAGCGGCTACACCTTC